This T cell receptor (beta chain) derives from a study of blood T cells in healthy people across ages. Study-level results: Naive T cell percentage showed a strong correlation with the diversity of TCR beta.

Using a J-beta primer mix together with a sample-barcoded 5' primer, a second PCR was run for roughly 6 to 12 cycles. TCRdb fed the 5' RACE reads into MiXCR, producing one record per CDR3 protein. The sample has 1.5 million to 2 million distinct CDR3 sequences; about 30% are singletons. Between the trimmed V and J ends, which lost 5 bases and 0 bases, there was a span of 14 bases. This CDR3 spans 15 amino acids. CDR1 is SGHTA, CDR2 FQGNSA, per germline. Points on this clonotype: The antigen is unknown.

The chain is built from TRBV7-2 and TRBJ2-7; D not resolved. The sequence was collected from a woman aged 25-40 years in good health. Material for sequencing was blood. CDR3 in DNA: TGTGCCAGCAGCCCCGTGGGCAGGAACTCCTACGAGCAGTACTTC. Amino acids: CASSPVGRNSYEQYF.